This TCR beta chain was found in a study of human T cells and chemical hapten exposure. Unique molecular identifiers were attached to individual cDNA molecules during library preparation. MiXCR, run by TCRdb on the RACE reads, gives a single entry per CDR3 protein. The data show approximately 350,000 distinct CDR3 sequences, approximately 6.3% seen once. This clonotype was picked up a small number of times. The germline gives CDR1 MDHEN, CDR2 SYDVKM. The CDR3 is 15 amino acids. V shed 5 bases, J shed 4 bases, and the junction held 4 bases outside the gene matches. This sample's time point: patch test 1, 2 weeks after DPC sensitization. Stated treatment: therapeutic diphenylcyclopropenone sensitization with weekly scalp DPC. Blood, whole and unfractionated, served as the source for total RNA extraction.

The source was whole blood, collected in connection with sensitization to the hapten diphenylcyclopropenone (DPC). The TCR sequence derives from a woman between 18 and 29 years old with alopecia areata. Some clones in this sample may be carry-over from other donors' samples. The rearrangement joins TRBV28 to TRBJ1-4, with 10 bases aligning to TRBD1. CDR3 DNA: TGTGCCAGCAGTCCCTGGGACAGGGGTAATGAAAAACTGTTTTTT. Translation gives CASSPWDRGNEKLFF.